Below, 29 T cell receptor beta chains from the same sample are listed, as sequenced in a study of cytomegalovirus exposure and HLA in healthy donors. Primers: 60 Vbeta forward and 13 Jbeta reverse. Using immunoSEQ multiplex PCR, the repertoire was profiled, and TCRdb retains in-frame clones only, with some absent. This sample carries over 80,000 clones, about four fifths of them seen once, and the ten largest clones take approximately 5.4%. The sample consisted of PBMCs. These receptors all stem from a man in his forties or fifties in good health and CMV-seropositive.

V usage is TRBV30 and J usage is TRBJ2-1, with 11 bases identical to TRBD2. J was trimmed by 9 bases and V by 0 bases; bases with no gene match: 4. The V gene's germline CDR1 is GTSNPN and CDR2 SVGIG (reference sequence). The CDR3 sequence is 14 residues long. The CDR3 DNA is TGTGCCTGGAGTGTAAGGCTAGCGGGAGGTGAGCAGTTCTTC. It is translated as CAWSVRLAGGEQFF.

CDR3 bases: TGTGCCAGCAGTCGAAAACAGAACACTGAAGCTTTCTTT. This encodes CASSRKQNTEAFF. The chain recombines TRBV6-5 with TRBJ1-1; no firm D call. Germline assignment: CDR1 MNHEY and CDR2 SVGAGI. There are 13 residues in the CDR3. The germline V and J ends were trimmed by 5 bases and 1 base, with 8 bases remaining between them.

V and J are TRBV7-2 and TRBJ2-1; D is uncertain. Germline CDR1 SGHTA, CDR2 FQGNSA. V lost 1 base to trimming and J lost 5 bases, with 6 bases between them. There are 13 residues in the CDR3. The CDR3 is CASSLGHNNEQFF. CDR3 DNA sequence: TGTGCCAGCAGCTTAGGACACAACAATGAGCAGTTCTTC.

The V gene is TRBV7-6, the J gene TRBJ2-1; no clear D. This CDR3 region has 13 residues. Looked up from germline, CDR1 is SGHVS and CDR2 is FNYEAQ. Trimming cost V 5 bases and J 6 bases, with 11 bases left between them. The CDR3 nucleotides are TGTGCCAGCAGCCCCAGGTGGGCCAATGAGCAGTTCTTC. It translates to CASSPRWANEQFF.

Only a few counts were recorded for this clone. This chain links TRBV5-1 with TRBJ2-5; 15 bases agree with TRBD2. There are 17 residues in the CDR3. Trimming took 4 bases from V and 5 from J; bases not matched to a gene: 9. Germline CDR1 is SGHRS and CDR2 is YFSETQ. This CDR3 is CASSAWTSGRAAETQYF. The CDR3 DNA reads as TGCGCCAGCAGCGCATGGACTAGCGGGAGGGCCGCGGAGACCCAGTACTTC.

CDR3 DNA: TGCAGCGTAGCCCGAACTAGCGGGACAAATTTGGGTTATACGCAGTATTTT. Protein sequence: CSVARTSGTNLGYTQYF. This chain joins TRBV29-1 and TRBJ2-3; TRBD2 matches at 10 bases. The germline V gene encodes CDR1 SQVTM and CDR2 ANQGSEA. The CDR3 extends over 17 amino acids. V shed 6 bases and J 7 bases; nucleotides not matched to a gene: 19.

The chain couples TRBV10-2 to TRBJ2-3, with 8 positions matching TRBD2. The ends lost 0 bases at V and 2 bases at J; junction bases unmatched: 4. The germline CDR1 and CDR2 sequences are WSHSY and SAAADI. The CDR3 extends over 16 amino acids. The CDR3 bases are TGCGCCAGCAGTGAGTCTAGCGGGGTCCCCACAGATACGCAGTATTTT. Translated, it gives CASSESSGVPTDTQYF.

This chain uses TRBV5-1 with TRBJ2-7, with 7 bases lining up with TRBD1. This CDR3 is 13 amino acids long. CDR1 SGHRS and CDR2 YFSETQ come from the germline V gene. The J segment lost 6 bases and the V segment lost 5 bases, leaving 8 bases of the junction unmatched. DNA of the CDR3: TGCGCCAGCAGTCCCGGGACAGTTCCCGAGCAGTACTTC. This codes for CASSPGTVPEQYF.

V is TRBV6-5 and J is TRBJ1-4; no reliable D call. The CDR3 length is 14 residues. Germline CDR1 is MNHEY and CDR2 is SVGAGI. Deletions cut 6 bases from V and 7 bases from J, with 15 bases between. CDR3 protein: CASRRGSGSEKLFF. CDR3 DNA: TGTGCCAGCAGGAGAGGCAGTGGGTCTGAAAAACTGTTTTTT.

This clone was counted between two and nine times. The CDR3 is CASSQRTSGAYNEQFF. The CDR3 nucleotides are TGCGCCAGCAGCCAAAGGACTAGCGGGGCGTACAATGAGCAGTTCTTC. V and J are TRBV4-1 and TRBJ2-1, with 12 positions matching TRBD2. V lost 2 bases and J lost 4; bases outside the gene matches: 3. Germline values: CDR1 MGHRA, CDR2 YSYEKL. The CDR3 totals 16 residues.

In its sample, this clone was seen a few times. V and J are TRBV28 and TRBJ2-7; the D is unclear. Trimming took off 2 bases at V and 1 base at J, with 9 bases between the two ends. This CDR3 spans 14 amino acids. Germline V gene sequence: CDR1 MDHEN, CDR2 SYDVKM. The chain's CDR3 is CASSLIEYSYEQYF. The CDR3 bases are TGTGCCAGCAGTTTAATCGAGTATTCCTACGAGCAGTACTTC.

This clone came up once. The chain has TRBV18 and TRBJ2-7; D perhaps matches TRBD1 (5 bases). Trimming removed 0 bases from V and 3 bases from J, with 6 bases in between. The V gene's germline CDR1 is KGHSH and CDR2 LQKENI. The CDR3 covers 13 residues. CDR3 DNA sequence: TGTGCCAGCTCACCACCGCAGGGCTACGAGCAGTACTTC. Translated: CASSPPQGYEQYF.

The chain employs TRBV7-6 and TRBJ2-7; tentatively, D is TRBD1 (7 bases). Germline V CDR1 and CDR2: SGHVS, FNYEAQ. The CDR3 spans 15 residues. V was clipped by 2 bases and J by 0 bases, with 11 bases between them. The DNA of the CDR3 is TGTGCCAGCAGCTTATTTCAGGGGGGCTCCTACGAGCAGTACTTC. This gives the protein CASSLFQGGSYEQYF.

The rearrangement links TRBV19 to TRBJ2-2, with TRBD1 matching 9 bases. Trimming removed 4 bases from V and 9 bases from J; junction bases left unmatched: 3. The CDR3 runs 13 residues. CDR1 and CDR2 (germline): LNHDA, SQIVND (reference sequence). The chain's CDR3 is CASSTQGARELFF. The CDR3, as DNA: TGTGCCAGTAGTACACAGGGGGCGCGGGAGCTGTTTTTT.

The genes are TRBV27 and TRBJ2-2; 9 positions agree with TRBD2. This CDR3 spans 15 amino acids. Germline-derived CDR1 and CDR2 are MNHEY and SMNVEV (reference sequence). The V segment lost 2 bases and the J segment 5 bases; nucleotides outside the gene matches: 3. CDR3 sequence reads: CASSLRLAGTGELFF. As DNA, the CDR3 is TGTGCCAGCAGTTTACGGCTAGCGGGAACCGGGGAGCTGTTTTTT.

This chain's CDR3 is CSVVRQGNTEAFF. The CDR3 DNA is TGCAGCGTTGTACGGCAGGGAAACACTGAAGCTTTCTTT. J is TRBJ1-1 and V is TRBV29-1; tentatively, D is TRBD1 (5 bases). Trimming took off 4 bases at V and 2 bases at J, with 11 bases between the two ends. CDR1 and CDR2 (germline): SQVTM, ANQGSEA. The CDR3 totals 13 residues.

This chain joins TRBV28 and TRBJ1-4, with a weak D call TRBD1 (6 bases). This CDR3 region has 13 residues. Trimming stripped 8 bases from V and 5 bases from J, with 12 bases between. Germline CDR1 MDHEN, CDR2 SYDVKM. The CDR3 DNA reads TGTGCCAGCGGCGGGGGCGCAAATGAAAAACTGTTTTTT. Its protein is CASGGGANEKLFF.

This rearrangement joins TRBV18 to TRBJ1-1; no firm D call. Germline V gene data show CDR1 as KGHSH and CDR2 as LQKENI. V was clipped by 3 bases and J by 0 bases, with 5 bases between them. There are 13 residues in the CDR3. The CDR3 region is CASSPWLNTEAFF. CDR3 DNA sequence: TGTGCCAGCTCACCTTGGCTGAACACTGAAGCTTTCTTT.

The CDR3 loop is CASSPTTSEEVADTQYF. CDR3 coding DNA: TGTGCCAGCAGCCCAACAACTAGCGAGGAGGTCGCAGATACGCAGTATTTT. The chain joins TRBV13 to TRBJ2-3; 7 bases line up with TRBD2. With V trimmed by 5 bases and J by 4 bases, 15 bases remained unmatched. Germline V lookup: CDR1 PRHDT, CDR2 FYEKMQ (reference sequence). The CDR3 has 17 amino acids.

The V gene is TRBV19, the J gene TRBJ1-2, with a weak D call TRBD1 (5 bases). The CDR3 is 12 amino acids. From germline, CDR1 is LNHDA and CDR2 SQIVND (reference sequence). Trimming left V 6 bases short and J 8 bases short, with 13 bases between. Written as DNA, the CDR3 is TGTGCCAGTAGATGGGGCGAGGACGGCTACACCTTC. This gives the protein CASRWGEDGYTF.

The rearrangement uses TRBV14 and TRBJ1-2; D gene uncertain. Germline CDR1 is SGHDN and CDR2 is FVKESK. CDR3 length: 13 amino acids. Trimming cost V 1 base and J 8 bases, with 11 bases left between them. CDR3 region: CASSQVGVGGYTF. CDR3 coding DNA: TGTGCCAGCAGCCAAGTGGGAGTCGGAGGCTACACCTTC.

There are a few counts of this clone. The rearrangement uses TRBV5-1 and TRBJ2-3; 7 positions match TRBD1. Germline V gene sequence: CDR1 SGHRS, CDR2 YFSETQ. There are 14 residues in the CDR3. Losses at the gene ends were 3 bases for V and 4 bases for J; bases not matched to a gene: 5. Here the CDR3 reads CASSYGQAPDTQYF. As DNA, the CDR3 is TGCGCCAGCAGCTACGGACAGGCCCCAGATACGCAGTATTTT. Full variable domain (rest looked up from reference TRBV5-1 and TRBJ2-3): KAGVTQTPRYLIKTRGQQVTLSCSPISGHRSVSWYQQTPGQGLQFLFEYFSETQRNKGNFPGRFSGRQFSNSRSEMNVSTLELGDSALYLCASSYGQAPDTQYFGPGTRLTVL.

The chain has TRBV18 and TRBJ1-1, with D unresolved. V was shortened by 2 bases and J by 4 bases, with 8 bases between the two germline ends. This CDR3 spans 13 amino acids. Looked up from germline, CDR1 is KGHSH and CDR2 is LQKENI. The CDR3 DNA follows: TGTGCCAGCTCACCAGGGGAGGGCACTGAAGCTTTCTTT. Encoded protein: CASSPGEGTEAFF.

The chain recombines TRBV5-1 with TRBJ2-7; 8 bases align to TRBD1. CDR1 and CDR2 (germline): SGHRS, YFSETQ. The V segment lost 2 bases and the J segment 0 bases; nucleotides outside the gene matches: 10. The CDR3 loop spans 17 amino acids. DNA of the CDR3: TGCGCCAGCAGCTTTACCACCCGGGACAGGAGCTCCTACGAGCAGTACTTC. Protein product: CASSFTTRDRSSYEQYF.

The chain carries TRBV5-1 and TRBJ2-3; D gene ambiguous. The V end lost 3 bases, the J end lost 1 base, and 6 bases lay between the germline ends. Germline values: CDR1 SGHRS, CDR2 YFSETQ. CDR3 length: 13 residues. The CDR3 loop is CASSSPGTDTQYF. CDR3 in DNA: TGCGCCAGCAGCTCCCCAGGCACAGATACGCAGTATTTT.

The chain has TRBV6-1 and TRBJ2-2, with 13 positions matching TRBD2. Germline V gene lookup returns CDR1 MNHNS and CDR2 SASEGT. V shed 3 bases and J 6 bases; nucleotides not matched to a gene: 10. This CDR3 comprises 18 residues. The CDR3 sequence is CASSDGWGLAGTSGELFF. CDR3 DNA sequence: TGTGCCAGCAGTGATGGATGGGGACTAGCGGGAACGTCCGGGGAGCTGTTTTTT.

The rearrangement links TRBV6-5 to TRBJ2-7; D may be TRBD2 (5 bases). Germline V gives CDR1 MNHEY, CDR2 SVGAGI. V was shortened by 8 bases and J by 7 bases, with 18 bases between the two germline ends. CDR3 length equals 13 residues. The CDR3 coding sequence is TGTGCCAGCGACCGGGCCACGGGCGGGGAGCAGTACTTC. This gives the protein CASDRATGGEQYF.

This chain links TRBV19 with TRBJ1-6, with 8 positions matching TRBD1. The germline CDR1 and CDR2 sequences are LNHDA and SQIVND (reference sequence). The CDR3 length is 14 residues. The V segment lost 8 bases and the J segment 7 bases; nucleotides outside the gene matches: 7. The CDR3 loop reads CASGRTGRNSPLHF. The CDR3 coding sequence is TGTGCCAGTGGACGGACAGGGAGGAATTCACCCCTCCACTTT.

The chain combines TRBV6-5 with TRBJ2-3; no definite D call. CDR3 length: 16 residues. Germline loops: CDR1 MNHEY, CDR2 SVGAGI. Trimming took off 0 bases at V and 0 bases at J, with 10 bases between the two ends. CDR3 sequence: CASSYSSRVSTDTQYF. DNA for the CDR3: TGTGCCAGCAGTTACTCCTCCCGCGTAAGCACAGATACGCAGTATTTT.